One and the same sample provided the 21 T cell receptor beta chains below, sequenced in a study of blood T cell repertoires in COVID-19. TCRdb keeps only in-frame clones here, not all; method: immunoSEQ multiplex PCR. The profile shows some 130,000 clones, 70% to 90% of them singletons. Sequences were obtained from PBMCs or T cells enriched from blood (not recorded which). The receptors were sampled from a man in his forties or fifties who had recovered from COVID-19.

This sequence joins TRBV14 and TRBJ2-5, with TRBD1 identical over 7 bases. J gave up 4 bases and V 4 bases, and 0 bases lay outside the gene matches. Germline CDR1 reads SGHDN; CDR2 reads FVKESK. The CDR3 sequence is 12 residues long. The CDR3 sequence is CASSPGGETQYF. CDR3 DNA sequence: TGTGCCAGCAGCCCAGGGGGAGAGACCCAGTACTTC.

The chain couples TRBV5-1 to TRBJ2-3; possibly TRBD2 for D (5 bases). Germline CDR1 reads SGHRS; CDR2 reads YFSETQ. The V and J ends lost 6 bases and 2 bases respectively, with 19 bases between them. This CDR3 contains 16 residues. The CDR3 nucleotides are TGCGCCAGCAAGAGTGGCCTAGCCGAATTCACAGATACGCAGTATTTT. Its protein product is CASKSGLAEFTDTQYF.

The chain's CDR3 is CASSPGTGRISYEQYF. The DNA for the CDR3 is TGTGCCAGCAGCCCAGGGACAGGGCGAATTTCCTACGAGCAGTACTTC. The chain carries TRBV9 and TRBJ2-7; 9 nucleotides match TRBD1. The germline gives CDR1 SGDLS, CDR2 YYNGEE. The CDR3 has 16 residues. Trimming took 4 bases from V and 1 from J; bases not matched to a gene: 9.

The chain recombines TRBV9 with TRBJ2-5, with 11 bases fitting TRBD1. The CDR3 contains 17 residues. In germline, CDR1 is SGDLS, CDR2 YYNGEE. The junction had 15 bases not matched to a gene; V was cut back by 7 bases and J by 4 bases. CDR3 loop: CASSRGQGGMVGETQYF. CDR3 bases: TGTGCCAGCTCGAGGGGACAGGGGGGTATGGTAGGAGAGACCCAGTACTTC.

V gene TRBV4-2 combines with J gene TRBJ2-5; TRBD2 agrees at 10 bases. Germline trimming cut 0 bases from V and 7 bases from J; bases unmatched to any gene: 11. Germline CDR1 is LGHNA and CDR2 is YNFKEQ. This CDR3 is built from 17 residues. In nucleotides, the CDR3 is TGTGCCAGCAGCCAAGAGAATAGCGGGGGGCCCAGGCGGACCCAGTACTTC. Protein: CASSQENSGGPRRTQYF.

The chain uses TRBV5-1 and TRBJ2-3; 7 bases are a match to TRBD1. Germline CDR1 is SGHRS and CDR2 is YFSETQ. This CDR3 contains 14 residues. Trimming took 4 bases from V and 4 from J; bases not matched to a gene: 6. The CDR3 sequence is CASSPGQAADTQYF. The CDR3 DNA follows: TGCGCCAGCAGCCCAGGACAGGCGGCAGATACGCAGTATTTT.

The chain uses TRBV18 and TRBJ2-3; 7 positions match TRBD2. Germline V CDR1 and CDR2: KGHSH, LQKENI. The V and J ends lost 6 bases and 6 bases, in that order; junction bases with no gene match: 12. This CDR3 is built from 15 residues. The CDR3 sequence is CASSLRAGALDTQYF. The CDR3 region has the DNA TGTGCCAGCTCCCTCAGGGCGGGAGCGTTGGATACGCAGTATTTT.

The genes are TRBV7-3 and TRBJ2-3; D might be TRBD1 (5 bases). Trimming removed 1 base from V and 4 bases from J, with 12 bases in between. This CDR3 region has 15 residues. Germline CDR1 is SGHTA and CDR2 is FQGTGA. This chain's CDR3 is CASSLSRGIADTQYF. The CDR3 DNA follows: TGTGCCAGCAGCTTAAGTAGGGGCATAGCAGATACGCAGTATTTT.

CDR3 residues: CATSRSTGDSGDGYTF. For the CDR3, the DNA is TGTGCCACCAGCAGATCCACCGGGGACAGCGGAGATGGCTACACCTTC. The chain combines TRBV15 with TRBJ1-2; the match to TRBD1 covers 7 bases. CDR1 and CDR2 (germline): LNHNV, YYDKDF (reference sequence). J lost 6 bases, V lost 2 bases, and 12 bases had no gene match. CDR3 size: 16 residues.

The chain recombines TRBV5-1 with TRBJ2-1; 14 bases map to TRBD2. The V segment lost 4 bases and the J segment 2 bases; nucleotides outside the gene matches: 11. The CDR3 spans 19 residues. The V gene's germline CDR1 is SGHRS and CDR2 YFSETQ. The CDR3 loop reads CASSPGGTSGRGAYNEQFF. CDR3 DNA: TGCGCCAGCAGCCCGGGGGGGACTAGCGGGAGAGGAGCCTACAATGAGCAGTTCTTC.

The chain has TRBV18 and TRBJ2-7; 8 bases line up with TRBD2. V dropped 3 bases and J dropped 7; count of bases not matched to a gene: 5. The CDR3 loop spans 13 amino acids. Per germline, CDR1 KGHSH and CDR2 LQKENI. The CDR3: CASSPGGAREQYV. CDR3 coding DNA: TGTGCCAGCTCACCCGGGGGGGCGAGGGAGCAGTACGTC.

The V gene is TRBV7-6, the J gene TRBJ2-3; D call uncertain. Trimming took 4 bases from V and 2 from J, leaving 13 bases between them. The length of the CDR3 is 15 residues. The germline V gene encodes CDR1 SGHVS and CDR2 FNYEAQ. The CDR3 DNA reads as TGTGCCAGCAGCTCCCAAGGCGGAACCACAGATACGCAGTATTTT. It yields the protein CASSSQGGTTDTQYF.

This chain uses TRBV30 with TRBJ1-3; 9 positions match TRBD1. Germline V gene data show CDR1 as GTSNPN and CDR2 as SVGIG (reference sequence). Trimming cost V 1 base and J 4 bases; bases outside gene matches: 5. This CDR3 contains 15 residues. CDR3 in amino acids: CAWSATGGLGNTIYF. Written as DNA, the CDR3 is TGTGCCTGGAGTGCAACAGGGGGCTTAGGAAACACCATATATTTT.

In nucleotides, the CDR3 is TGTGCCAGCGGTAGGACGGGGTACCAAGAGACCCAGTACTTC. Residues: CASGRTGYQETQYF. The rearrangement links TRBV5-6 to TRBJ2-5; tentatively, D is TRBD2 (5 bases). Germline assignment: CDR1 SGHDT and CDR2 YYEEEE. V was cut by 7 bases and J by 0 bases, with 13 bases left in between. The CDR3 sequence is 14 residues long.

The chain has TRBV7-9 and TRBJ2-4; 7 positions match TRBD2. The CDR3 loop spans 15 amino acids. The junction had 5 bases not matched to a gene; V was cut back by 5 bases and J by 1 base. Germline V gene lookup returns CDR1 SEHNR and CDR2 FQNEAQ (reference sequence). The CDR3 DNA reads TGTGCCAGCAGCAAGGCCGGGGGGGCCAAAAACATTCAGTACTTC. This translates into CASSKAGGAKNIQYF.

The chain combines TRBV7-9 with TRBJ1-2, with 7 bases lining up with TRBD1. J lost 2 bases, V lost 5 bases, and 5 bases had no gene match. CDR1 is SEHNR, CDR2 FQNEAQ, per germline (reference sequence). The CDR3 sequence is 14 residues long. The CDR3: CASSPTDRNYGYTF. CDR3 nucleotides: TGTGCCAGCAGCCCAACGGACAGGAACTATGGCTACACCTTC.

In nucleotides, the CDR3 is TGTGCCAGCAGCCCTCTGGAAGGGGGAATGGACACCATATATTTT. Its protein is CASSPLEGGMDTIYF. The chain employs TRBV7-6 and TRBJ1-3; possible D gene TRBD1, 6 bases. The V and J ends lost 5 bases and 8 bases respectively, with 19 bases between them. Germline values: CDR1 SGHVS, CDR2 FNYEAQ. This CDR3 is 15 amino acids long.

The chain has TRBV10-3 and TRBJ1-2; a possible D gene is TRBD1 (6 bases). Looked up from germline, CDR1 is ENHRY and CDR2 is SYGVKD. CDR3 length: 14 residues. V lost 1 base, J lost 4 bases, and 10 bases lay in between. CDR3 protein: CAISELDRAYGYTF. The DNA of the CDR3 is TGTGCCATCAGTGAGTTGGACAGAGCCTATGGCTACACCTTC.

J is TRBJ1-4 and V is TRBV6-1; D call uncertain. Trimming stripped 3 bases from V and 2 bases from J, with 4 bases between. There are 13 residues in the CDR3. CDR1 and CDR2 from the germline V gene are MNHNS and SASEGT. Written as DNA, the CDR3 is TGTGCCAGCAGTGACAATACTAATGAAAAACTGTTTTTT. Translated: CASSDNTNEKLFF.

The chain uses TRBV19 and TRBJ1-4; the match to TRBD1 covers 11 bases. The V gene's germline CDR1 is LNHDA and CDR2 SQIVND (reference sequence). V shed 5 bases, J shed 3 bases, and the junction held 2 bases outside the gene matches. The CDR3 is made up of 15 amino acids. The CDR3 is CASSSDRGPNEKLFF. The DNA for the CDR3 is TGTGCCAGTAGTTCGGACAGGGGGCCTAATGAAAAACTGTTTTTT.

This sequence joins TRBV9 and TRBJ1-2; D unclear. The CDR3 has 15 amino acids. Between the trimmed V and J ends, which lost 4 bases and 4 bases, there was a span of 17 bases. The germline gives CDR1 SGDLS, CDR2 YYNGEE. In DNA form, the CDR3 reads TGTGCCAGCAGCCCACTCAGATTAACAGCCTATGGCTACACCTTC. Translating it yields CASSPLRLTAYGYTF. The entire variable domain, with the rest obtained from reference TRBV9 and TRBJ1-2, is as follows: DSGVTQTPKHLITATGQRVTLRCSPRSGDLSVYWYQQSLDQGLQFLIQYYNGEERAKGNILERFSAQQFPDLHSELNLSSLELGDSALYFCASSPLRLTAYGYTFGSGTRLTVV.